A selection of T cell receptor beta chains follows, all from one sample in a study of T cell responses to AZD1222 COVID-19 vaccine. Measured with immunoSEQ multiplex PCR; TCRdb has only the in-frame clones, and not every one. The sample lists 150,000 or so clones; about 90% were seen once. The input for sequencing was peripheral blood, taken 28 days after the second AZD1222 dose. The origin of the receptors is an adult who received the AZD1222 COVID-19 vaccine. CDR3s include the opening cysteine and the closing phenylalanine or tryptophan. Fields, in order: CDR3 protein, V gene, J gene.

CASTAWTESSYEQYF,TRBV6-5,TRBJ2-7
CASSVKLIISAGELFF,TRBV9,TRBJ2-2
CASSLRGRNTEAFF,TRBV7-9,TRBJ1-1
CASSQDLHGDSPLHF,TRBV14,TRBJ1-6
CASSQGRDTGELFF,TRBV3-1/TRBV3-2,TRBJ2-2
CASSYSSVVDTEAFF,TRBV6-6,TRBJ1-1
CASSPIAGGVNTQYF,TRBV14,TRBJ2-3
CACPGLGTIEAFF,TRBV30,TRBJ1-1
CASSEDPTNSPLHF,TRBV6-1,TRBJ1-6
CASSFWGLAEALASYEQYF,TRBV5-1,TRBJ2-7
CASSLRLAGGLKTQYF,TRBV2,TRBJ2-5
CASSPRDGYEQYF,TRBV18,TRBJ2-7
CASSPAGNTDTQYF,TRBV28,TRBJ2-3
CASSPRLNNSPLHF,TRBV11-3,TRBJ1-6
CASSYAMNTEAFF,TRBV6-2/TRBV6-3,TRBJ1-1
CSVAGVYEQYF,TRBV29-1,TRBJ2-7
CASSVGTGTEAFF,TRBV9,TRBJ1-1
CASSRDRVSYEQYF,TRBV7-8,TRBJ2-7
CASSMTVGAEAFF,TRBV6-6,TRBJ1-1
CASSQEGGSSYEQYF,TRBV4-2,TRBJ2-7
CASSVDGDYGYTF,TRBV9,TRBJ1-2
CASSQDAGDHTDTQYF,TRBV3-1/TRBV3-2,TRBJ2-3
CASSAGTLGANVLTF,TRBV9,TRBJ2-6
CATSRVGGGRGDEKLFF,TRBV15,TRBJ1-4
CASIPDRTPRGYTF,TRBV2,TRBJ1-2
CATSDLGPGERGYTF,TRBV24-1,TRBJ1-2
CASSHPRLAGENTGELFF,TRBV14,TRBJ2-2
CASSSAGQETQYF,TRBV11-2,TRBJ2-5
CASSPDIWRNYGYTF,TRBV18,TRBJ1-2
CASSERVSGAGQETQYF,TRBV4-1,TRBJ2-5
CASSHTLAGRLVHEQFF,TRBV3-1/TRBV3-2,TRBJ2-1
CASKGQGYDEQYF,TRBV28,TRBJ2-7
CASSFLRGADTEAFF,TRBV5-4,TRBJ1-1
CASSYTGGGNTEAFF,TRBV6-5,TRBJ1-1
CAISSGSSGEQYF,TRBV10-3,TRBJ2-7
CASSLDGGSTQYF,TRBV5-1,TRBJ2-5
CASSEGGEGIDEQFF,TRBV2,TRBJ2-1
CASSRRQGHSEQYF,TRBV27,TRBJ2-7
CASSLETGPGVTEAFF,TRBV5-4,TRBJ1-1
CARLRGPRHNEQFF,TRBV27,TRBJ2-1
CSASSPGRKNTEAFF,TRBV20-1,TRBJ1-1
CASSTERTAGYYGYTF,TRBV19,TRBJ1-2
CASKGQGEYNEQFF,TRBV19,TRBJ2-1
CASSTARGPNEKLFF,TRBV19,TRBJ1-4
CASSPYRDTEAFF,TRBV6-6,TRBJ1-1
CASSYSSGGAEAFF,TRBV6-5,TRBJ1-1
CASSQDSSSGANVLTF,TRBV4-1,TRBJ2-6
CASRGGRAMNTEAFF,TRBV19,TRBJ1-1
CASRDYPRRQPQHF,TRBV6-5,TRBJ1-5
CASSLPGQGARDYTF,TRBV5-4,TRBJ1-2
CATSRVGFEAFF,TRBV15,TRBJ1-1
CATSDPTGPMSTDTQYF,TRBV24-1,TRBJ2-3
CASRPTTNEKLFF,TRBV12-3/TRBV12-4,TRBJ1-4
CASAPLRVVNTEAFF,TRBV6-6,TRBJ1-1
CASSLGTRMHEQYF,TRBV6-2/TRBV6-3,TRBJ2-7